The 20 T cell receptor beta chains presented below share a single source sample, sequenced in a study of Graves' ophthalmopathy and Graves' hyperthyroidism. RNA transcripts yielded amplified TCR beta CDR3 regions. In the first round, RT-PCR was carried out with HTBI primers, and a multiplex PCR formed the second round. TCRdb used MiXCR to reprocess the multiplex PCR reads, holding one entry per CDR3 protein. Of around 40,000 distinct CDR3 sequences detected, 45% to 60% appear once; the ten largest clones hold 15% to 20%. Specimen: peripheral blood. The source of these receptors is an adult man with Graves' ophthalmopathy.

This clonotype was picked up many times. The rearrangement joins TRBV5-1 to TRBJ1-1; no reliable D call. Trimming cost V 4 bases and J 4 bases, with 14 bases left between them. CDR3 length: 14 amino acids. The V gene's germline CDR1 is SGHRS and CDR2 YFSETQ. The CDR3 reads CASSPLFVGTEAFF. The CDR3 DNA sequence: TGCGCCAGCAGCCCCCTATTCGTGGGCACTGAAGCTTTCTTT. The variable domain in full, with the rest retrieved from reference TRBV5-1 and TRBJ1-1, is KAGVTQTPRYLIKTRGQQVTLSCSPISGHRSVSWYQQTPGQGLQFLFEYFSETQRNKGNFPGRFSGRQFSNSRSEMNVSTLELGDSALYLCASSPLFVGTEAFFGQGTRLTVV.

This clonotype was counted at least ten times. The chain combines TRBV6-1 with TRBJ2-5; TRBD2 aligns across 13 bases. The CDR3 totals 15 residues. V was clipped by 7 bases and J by 2 bases; unmatched bases: 4. The germline gives CDR1 MNHNS, CDR2 SASEGT. This CDR3 reads CASTALAGGQETQYF. CDR3 DNA: TGTGCCAGCACCGCACTAGCGGGGGGGCAAGAGACCCAGTACTTC.

The chain has TRBV6-5 and TRBJ1-3; D is undetermined. V dropped 7 bases and J dropped 2 bases, with 21 bases sitting between them. From germline, CDR1 is MNHEY and CDR2 SVGAGI. The CDR3 sequence is 17 residues long. In DNA form, the CDR3 reads TGTGCCAGCACCGAATTTACGTCGGGGAGCACTGGAAACACCATATATTTT. Protein sequence: CASTEFTSGSTGNTIYF.

The chain carries TRBV19 and TRBJ2-5; D may be TRBD2 (5 bases). CDR3 length equals 9 residues. Germline CDR1 reads LNHDA; CDR2 reads SQIVND (reference sequence). Trimming removed 6 bases from V and 10 bases from J, with 6 bases in between. CDR3 bases: TGTGCCAGTAGCCGGGGCCAGTACTTC. It specifies CASSRGQYF.

This clonotype ranks as medium-sized. V and J are TRBV24-1 and TRBJ2-3; D ambiguous. The CDR3 has 15 amino acids. V lost 2 bases to trimming and J lost 0 bases, with 8 bases between them. The germline V gene encodes CDR1 KGHDR and CDR2 SFDVKD. The CDR3 DNA reads as TGTGCCACCAGTGATTCCCATACTAGCACAGATACGCAGTATTTT. Translating it yields CATSDSHTSTDTQYF.

This clonotype was recorded at least ten times. The rearrangement uses TRBV7-3 and TRBJ1-1; D is perhaps TRBD1 (5 bases). The V gene lost 5 bases and the J gene lost 4 bases, with 11 bases spanning the gap. The CDR3 totals 13 residues. The germline CDR1 and CDR2 sequences are SGHTA and FQGTGA. The CDR3: CASSATGSTEAFF. CDR3 bases: TGTGCCAGCAGCGCCACAGGAAGCACTGAAGCTTTCTTT.

This rearrangement joins TRBV5-5 to TRBJ2-2; D perhaps matches TRBD2 (6 bases). Germline V lookup: CDR1 SGHKS, CDR2 YYEKEE (reference sequence). Trimming stripped 1 base from V and 2 bases from J, with 9 bases between. The CDR3 spans 15 residues. CDR3 nucleotide sequence: TGTGCCAGCAGCTTGACGGGACTCAACACCGGGGAGCTGTTTTTT. This translates into CASSLTGLNTGELFF.

The chain recombines TRBV2 with TRBJ1-5; no firm D call. The CDR3 totals 14 residues. With 6 bases removed from V and 2 bases from J, the gap between germline ends came to 11 bases. The germline gives CDR1 SNHLY, CDR2 FYNNEI. The CDR3, as DNA: TGTGCCAGCAGCGAGGCCAGCGGCAATCAGCCCCAGCATTTT. It translates to CASSEASGNQPQHF.

The chain couples TRBV7-2 to TRBJ1-4, with 9 bases lining up with TRBD1. In germline, CDR1 is SGHTA, CDR2 FQGNSA. The CDR3 loop spans 14 amino acids. The V segment lost 3 bases and the J segment 8 bases; nucleotides outside the gene matches: 4. The CDR3 is CASSFDRGEEKLFF. The CDR3 DNA reads TGTGCCAGCAGCTTCGACAGGGGGGAAGAAAAACTGTTTTTT.

The table lists this clonotype with many counts. The chain couples TRBV7-3 to TRBJ2-2; possibly TRBD2 for D (6 bases). Germline lookup yields CDR1 SGHTA and CDR2 FQGTGA. The V gene lost 6 bases and the J gene lost 8 bases, with 19 bases spanning the gap. This CDR3 contains 15 residues. CDR3 sequence: CASRGGGPLIGELFF. In DNA form, the CDR3 reads TGTGCCAGCAGAGGAGGAGGGCCGCTGATTGGGGAGCTGTTTTTT. Filled out from reference TRBV7-3 and TRBJ2-2, the complete variable domain reads GAGVSQTPSNKVTEKGKYVELRCDPISGHTALYWYRQSLGQGPEFLIYFQGTGAADDSGLPNDRFFAVRPEGSVSTLKIQRTERGDSAVYLCASRGGGPLIGELFFGEGSRLTVL.

The gene calls are TRBV20-1 and TRBJ2-3, with 7 bases aligning to TRBD1. The length of the CDR3 is 13 residues. CDR1 and CDR2 from the germline V gene are DFQATT and SNEGSKA (reference sequence). V lost 5 bases to trimming and J lost 11 bases; unmatched junction nucleotides: 13. The chain's CDR3 is CSASETGTYEQYF. In nucleotides, the CDR3 is TGCAGTGCTTCCGAGACAGGGACCTACGAGCAGTATTTT.

This clonotype came up many times. The V and J genes are TRBV4-1 and TRBJ2-7, with D unresolved. The germline gives CDR1 MGHRA, CDR2 YSYEKL. Trimming pared 1 base from V and 7 bases from J, leaving 11 bases between. CDR3 size: 13 residues. The chain's CDR3 is CASSQVSLGEQYF. CDR3 nucleotide sequence: TGCGCCAGCAGCCAAGTCAGCTTAGGGGAGCAGTACTTC.

The V call is TRBV6-6, the J call TRBJ2-7; 7 bases are a match to TRBD2. V shed 10 bases, J shed 0 bases, and the junction held 3 bases outside the gene matches. CDR1 is MNHNY, CDR2 SVGAGI, per germline (reference sequence). The CDR3 runs 12 residues. Here the CDR3 reads CATGGGSYEQYF. CDR3 sequence (DNA): TGTGCCACTGGCGGGGGCTCCTACGAGCAGTACTTC.

Note on this clonotype: This may come from a read error, since a much larger clone is one base off. The J gene is TRBJ1-3, the V gene TRBV28; 10 bases agree with TRBD1. The CDR3 contains 13 residues. Germline CDR1 reads MDHEN; CDR2 reads SYDVKM. CDR3 sequence: CASRGQGKNSIYF. DNA for the CDR3: TGTGCCAGCAGGGGACAGGGGAAAAACAGCATATATTTT.

As regards this clonotype: Compared with germline, one end of the junction differs, possibly owing to a read error. The CDR3 DNA follows: TGCGGTGCATTAGGGCAGGGGGCTTTATTAGCTTTCTTT. Translation: CGALGQGALLAFF. V usage is TRBV20-1 and J usage is TRBJ1-1, with 8 nucleotides matching TRBD1. CDR1 and CDR2 from the germline V gene are DFQATT and SNEGSKA (reference sequence). The CDR3 extends over 13 amino acids.

Turning to this clonotype: This may stem from a read error, because a much larger clone lies one nucleotide away. The chain combines TRBV3-1 with TRBJ1-1; tentative D call: TRBD1 (6 bases). CDR3 length: 13 residues. Germline CDR1 and CDR2: LGHDT and YNNKEL (reference sequence). CDR3 loop: CASGGALNTEALF. The CDR3 nucleotides read TGTGCCAGCGGGGGGGCGCTGAACACTGAAGCTCTCTTT.

By share, this clonotype counts as medium-sized. In DNA form, the CDR3 reads TGTGCCAGCAGCTTAGATTCCTACGCCGGGGAGCTGTTTTTT. Translating it yields CASSLDSYAGELFF. This chain joins TRBV7-6 and TRBJ2-2; D not certain. The CDR3 has 14 amino acids. The V gene's germline CDR1 is SGHVS and CDR2 FNYEAQ. V lost 1 base, J lost 6 bases, and 9 bases lay in between.

The chain uses TRBV2 and TRBJ2-7, with no clear D. Germline V gene data show CDR1 as SNHLY and CDR2 as FYNNEI. V was shortened by 4 bases and J by 9 bases, with 19 bases between the two germline ends. The CDR3 is 14 amino acids. CDR3 amino acids: CASSVTPLASAQYV. As DNA, the CDR3 is TGTGCCAGCAGTGTTACGCCTTTAGCCTCCGCGCAGTACGTC.

The table lists this clonotype with many counts. The V gene is TRBV9, the J gene TRBJ2-1; D call uncertain. Per germline, CDR1 SGDLS and CDR2 YYNGEE. Trimming took 8 bases from V and 0 from J, leaving 15 bases between them. This CDR3 is built from 15 residues. The CDR3 DNA sequence: TGTGCCAGTTCTCGACTCCAAAGCTCCTACAATGAGCAGTTCTTC. Translated, it gives CASSRLQSSYNEQFF.

Of note for this clonotype: Possible read error: a much larger clone is one base away. The rearrangement links TRBV6-5 to TRBJ2-3; 9 bases map to TRBD2. The ends lost 5 bases at V and 2 bases at J; junction bases unmatched: 11. CDR3 size: 17 residues. Germline V lookup: CDR1 MNHEY, CDR2 SVGAGI. The CDR3, as DNA: TGTGCCAGCAGTGGAGCCGATAGCGGGGGCAACACAGATACGCAGTATTTT. Amino acids: CASSGADSGGNTDTQYF.